The 13 T cell receptor beta chains listed next were all sequenced from one sample in a study of breast tumors, draining lymph nodes, adjacent tissues. Axillary draining lymph nodes of breast cancer patients supplied the node samples. TCRdb reprocessed the multiplex PCR reads via MiXCR and lists one record per CDR3 protein. The sample records 200,000 or so distinct CDR3 sequences, roughly 29% being singletons. The source material was axillary lymph node tissue. These receptors were collected from a female donor with breast cancer. Some clones in this sample may be carry-over from other donors' samples.

This sequence joins TRBV6-6 and TRBJ1-6, with D perhaps matching TRBD1 (5 bases). V lost 6 bases, J lost 0 bases, and 15 bases lay in between. Germline CDR1 reads MNHNY; CDR2 reads SVGAGI (reference sequence). This CDR3 is built from 17 residues. The CDR3 spells CASSPTSGASYNSPLHF. CDR3 in DNA: TGTGCCAGCAGCCCTACTAGCGGGGCCTCCTATAATTCACCCCTCCACTTT.

This clonotype was detected many times. The genes are TRBV20-1 and TRBJ2-2; 9 positions match TRBD1. The CDR3 contains 16 residues. Unmatched junction bases numbered 8, after V lost 0 bases and J lost 6 bases. From germline, CDR1 is DFQATT and CDR2 SNEGSKA (reference sequence). CDR3 bases: TGCAGTGCTAGAGATCCGAGGACAGGGGTATCCGGGGAGCTGTTTTTT. Translated: CSARDPRTGVSGELFF.

The CDR3 DNA reads as TGTGCCAGCAGTTATCCCGGTCTGGGAGAGACCCAGTACTTC. It yields the protein CASSYPGLGETQYF. The chain uses TRBV6-6 and TRBJ2-5; unclear D gene. CDR3 length: 14 amino acids. Per germline, CDR1 MNHNY and CDR2 SVGAGI (reference sequence). The germline V and J ends were trimmed by 3 bases and 4 bases, with 12 bases remaining between them.

This clonotype was observed a few times. A much larger clone lies a single base off, so this may be a read error. This sequence joins TRBV20-1 and TRBJ2-3; 11 bases align to TRBD2. Germline V gene lookup returns CDR1 DFQATT and CDR2 SNEGSKA (reference sequence). V lost 3 bases and J lost 8; bases outside the gene matches: 7. This CDR3 spans 14 amino acids. CDR3 bases: TGCAGTGCTAGGGGGACTAGCGGAATCGCTACGCAGTATTTT. It yields the protein CSARGTSGIATQYF.

The V gene is TRBV5-8, the J gene TRBJ1-1, with D tentatively TRBD1 (6 bases). Germline V gene sequence: CDR1 SGHTS, CDR2 YDEGEE. Trimming removed 7 bases from V and 1 base from J, with 17 bases in between. There are 15 residues in the CDR3. The CDR3 bases are TGTGCCAGCTCGACCCCCCTGGACAGGAACACTGAAGCTTTCTTT. It translates to CASSTPLDRNTEAFF.

This clonotype was found many times. The CDR3 reads CASSLRGGGESNQPQHF. CDR3 sequence (DNA): TGTGCCAGCAGCCTCCGAGGGGGGGGCGAAAGCAATCAGCCCCAGCATTTT. This chain links TRBV11-2 with TRBJ1-5; D possibly corresponds to TRBD1 (6 bases). CDR3 size: 17 residues. V was clipped by 5 bases and J by 1 base, with 18 bases between them. The germline gives CDR1 SGHAT, CDR2 FQNNGV.

This clonotype showed up many times. The J gene is TRBJ2-7, the V gene TRBV7-8; unclear D gene. The ends were cut back, 5 bases at V and 5 bases at J, with 7 bases in the middle. Germline V gene data show CDR1 as SGHVS and CDR2 as FQNEAQ. CDR3 length equals 11 residues. This CDR3 is CASSPGHEQYF. DNA for the CDR3: TGTGCCAGCAGCCCGGGCCACGAGCAGTACTTC.

The V call is TRBV20-1, the J call TRBJ2-5; tentative D call: TRBD1 (8 bases). The CDR3 sequence is 16 residues long. Germline V CDR1 and CDR2: DFQATT, SNEGSKA (reference sequence). Deletions cut 3 bases from V and 5 bases from J, with 22 bases between. CDR3 bases: TGCAGTGCTAGGGGAGGGACAGGTGGGGGGCGGGAGACCCAGTACTTC. Protein: CSARGGTGGGRETQYF.

Concerning this clonotype itself: A much larger clone sits a single nucleotide away, making a read error possible. The V gene is TRBV5-4, the J gene TRBJ2-1; no definite D call. With 5 bases removed from V and 8 bases from J, the gap between germline ends came to 14 bases. The CDR3 runs 13 residues. Germline CDR1 SGHNT, CDR2 YYREEE (reference sequence). CDR3 sequence (DNA): TGTGCCAGCAGGAAAATAGCACCTCATGAGCAGTTCTTC. It specifies CASRKIAPHEQFF. The entire variable domain, with the rest obtained from reference TRBV5-4 and TRBJ2-1, is as follows: ETGVTQSPTHLIKTRGQQVTLRCSSQSGHNTVSWYQQALGQGPQFIFQYYREEENGRGNFPPRFSGLQFPNYSSELNVNALELDDSALYLCASRKIAPHEQFFGPGTRLTVL.

This clonotype has only a few counts. One end of the junction is discordant with germline, which a read error may explain. V and J are TRBV19 and TRBJ2-1; TRBD2 agrees at 8 bases. CDR1 and CDR2 from the germline V gene are LNHDA and SQIVND (reference sequence). This CDR3 is built from 17 residues. The CDR3: CASSIDRAGGPLNEQSF. Here the CDR3 DNA reads TGTGCCAGTAGTATAGATCGGGCGGGAGGCCCATTAAATGAGCAGTCCTTC.

The table lists this clonotype with many counts. The chain employs TRBV20-1 and TRBJ2-2; 9 bases agree with TRBD1. V dropped 3 bases and J dropped 4; count of bases not matched to a gene: 3. Per the germline V gene, CDR1 is DFQATT and CDR2 is SNEGSKA (reference sequence). There are 14 residues in the CDR3. CDR3 protein: CSARGQGSTGELFF. The DNA of the CDR3 is TGCAGTGCTAGGGGACAGGGAAGCACCGGGGAGCTGTTTTTT.

This clonotype was observed at least ten times. This chain joins TRBV19 and TRBJ1-5, with D maybe TRBD1 (6 bases). The CDR3 is made up of 13 amino acids. The germline V and J ends were trimmed by 9 bases and 4 bases, with 13 bases remaining between them. The germline V gene encodes CDR1 LNHDA and CDR2 SQIVND (reference sequence). CDR3 in amino acids: CASSNRGNQPQHF. DNA for the CDR3: TGTGCCAGCAGCAATAGGGGGAATCAGCCCCAGCATTTT.

The count of this clonotype is one. The V call is TRBV19, the J call TRBJ2-7, with 10 bases that match TRBD1. Germline CDR1 reads LNHDA; CDR2 reads SQIVND (reference sequence). The CDR3 is made up of 15 amino acids. With 3 bases clipped from V and 6 bases from J, the junction kept 8 bases outside the gene matches. The CDR3 DNA follows: TGTGCCAGTAGTATCGCCGGGACAGGGGATGTCGAGCAGTACTTC. Protein product: CASSIAGTGDVEQYF. Using reference TRBV19 and TRBJ2-7 for the parts outside the CDR3, the full variable domain is DGGITQSPKYLFRKEGQNVTLSCEQNLNHDAMYWYRQDPGQGLRLIYYSQIVNDFQKGDIAEGYSVSREKKESFPLTVTSAQKNPTAFYLCASSIAGTGDVEQYFGPGTRLTVT.